The present T cell receptor beta chain was sequenced within a study of shared clonotypes between healthy human individuals. The CDR3 is made up of 13 amino acids. The V end was cut by 2 bases, the J end by 2 bases, with 7 bases between. Looked up from germline, CDR1 is GTSNPN and CDR2 is SVGIG (reference sequence). Every immunoSEQ plate was one replicate of a subset's evenly spread DNA. Libraries were prepared by immunoSEQ multiplex PCR; TCRdb keeps only in-frame clonotypes and omits some of them. The table shows fewer than 3 million clones, with 92% occurring only once. This clone is a singleton in its sample.

This TCR was sampled from a man aged 18 to 30 in good health. Some clones in this sample may be carry-over from other donors' samples. V usage is TRBV30 and J usage is TRBJ1-3; D remains unclear. Sequenced: naive CD4+ T cells from PBMCs. Sample subset: CD45RA+ positively selected. This CDR3 reads CAWSPGTGNTIYF. CDR3 nucleotides: TGTGCCTGGAGTCCCGGAACTGGAAACACCATATATTTT.